The sequence of this T cell receptor beta chain was determined in a study of T cells expressing NK-cell markers. Looking at the study overall: Sorted T-cell subsets CD3+CD56+NKG2C+, CD3+CD56+NKG2C- and CD3+CD56-NKG2C+ were TCR beta-sequenced.

Germline CDR1 SGHRS, CDR2 YFSETQ. This CDR3 comprises 15 residues. TCR beta cDNA was generated via 5'RACE template switching incorporating UMIs. TCRdb reprocessed the 5' RACE reads; each CDR3 protein has one entry and no DNA is given. The sample features around 470,000 distinct CDR3 sequences, with about 1.5% in its top ten. In the case of this clonotype: The antigen is not known.

General observations from the study: A few donors' CD3+CD56-NKG2C+ cells were dominated by the same clonotypes.

The J gene is TRBJ1-1, the V gene TRBV5-1; lacking DNA, the TRBD1 call made by TCRdb goes unchecked. This TCR was recovered from a woman aged 45-65 years in good health. What was sequenced was blood T cells: a sorted CD56 or NKG2C T cell subset, CD4+ or CD8+ T cells, or bulk PBMC T cells (not recorded which). CDR3 protein: CASNHMTVGNTEAFF.